This entry is about one TCR beta chain. This specimen comes from a study of T cell responses to AZD1222 COVID-19 vaccine. The repertoire was sequenced with immunoSEQ multiplex PCR; TCRdb's copy has only in-frame clones and lacks some. The sample holds about 140,000 clones. V lost 8 bases, J lost 3 bases, and 5 bases stayed unmatched. Germline V gives CDR1 SNHLY, CDR2 FYNNEI. The CDR3 runs 13 residues. V gene TRBV2 combines with J gene TRBJ2-7; TRBD1 agrees at 9 bases. This TCR was recovered from an adult in good health. The sequencing input was peripheral blood. The CDR3 region has the DNA TGTGCCAGCGGGGGACAGGGAGGCTACGAGCAGTACTTC. This sequence encodes CASGGQGGYEQYF.